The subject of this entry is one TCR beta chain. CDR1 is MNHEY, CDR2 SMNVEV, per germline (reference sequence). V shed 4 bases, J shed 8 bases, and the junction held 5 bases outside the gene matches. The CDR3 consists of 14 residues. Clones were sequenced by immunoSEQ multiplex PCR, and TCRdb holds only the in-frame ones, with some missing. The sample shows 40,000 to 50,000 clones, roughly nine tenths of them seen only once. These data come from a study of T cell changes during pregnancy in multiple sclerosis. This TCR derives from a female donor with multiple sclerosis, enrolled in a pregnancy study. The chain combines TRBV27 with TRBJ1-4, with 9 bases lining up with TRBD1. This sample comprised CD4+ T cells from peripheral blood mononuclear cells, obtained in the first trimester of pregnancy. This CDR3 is CASSSTGGGEKLFF. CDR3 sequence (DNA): TGTGCCAGCAGTTCGACAGGGGGTGGGGAAAAACTGTTTTTT.